Below, 15 T cell receptor beta chains from the same sample are listed, as sequenced in a study of blood T cell repertoires in COVID-19. Profiled with immunoSEQ multiplex PCR; TCRdb holds only in-frame clones, not every one. The table shows 200,000 or so clones, with around 90% occurring only once. Material: PBMCs or T cells enriched from blood (not recorded which). These receptors originate from a woman in her twenties or thirties who had recovered from COVID-19.

J is TRBJ1-1 and V is TRBV11-2; no firm D call. Germline V lookup: CDR1 SGHAT, CDR2 FQNNGV. The V gene lost 1 base and the J gene lost 3 bases, with 15 bases spanning the gap. The CDR3 has 16 amino acids. For the CDR3, the DNA is TGTGCCAGCAGCTTAGGGCGGGGTAGGATGGACACTGAAGCTTTCTTT. Its translation is CASSLGRGRMDTEAFF.

The gene calls are TRBV18 and TRBJ2-2, with D possibly TRBD1 on 6 matching bases. Germline values: CDR1 KGHSH, CDR2 LQKENI. V was cut by 6 bases and J by 0 bases, with 11 bases left in between. The CDR3 runs to 15 residues. The CDR3 sequence is CASSLGTPNTGELFF. As DNA, the CDR3 is TGTGCCAGCTCTCTTGGGACACCGAACACCGGGGAGCTGTTTTTT.

CDR3 in DNA: TGTGCCAGCAGCTTGCCCCTAGACTCCCAAGAGACCCAGTACTTC. Translation: CASSLPLDSQETQYF. The chain uses TRBV5-4 and TRBJ2-5, with no clear D. Trimming took 1 base from V and 1 from J, leaving 11 bases between them. This CDR3 comprises 15 residues. Germline CDR1 SGHNT, CDR2 YYREEE (reference sequence).

The genes are TRBV11-2 and TRBJ1-2; 11 bases match TRBD1. The CDR3 length is 14 residues. Germline V gives CDR1 SGHAT, CDR2 FQNNGV. Losses at the gene ends were 5 bases for V and 7 bases for J; bases not matched to a gene: 6. CDR3 nucleotide sequence: TGTGCCAGCAGCAAAGGACAGGGGGCGGGTGGCTACACCTTC. Protein product: CASSKGQGAGGYTF. Supplemented by reference TRBV11-2 and TRBJ1-2, the full variable domain reads EAGVAQSPRYKIIEKRQSVAFWCNPISGHATLYWYQQILGQGPKLLIQFQNNGVVDDSQLPKDRFSAERLKGVDSTLKIQPAKLEDSAVYLCASSKGQGAGGYTFGSGTRLTVV.

This chain links TRBV12-1 with TRBJ1-5; TRBD1 is taken as the D call from the table, unchecked against the DNA. TRBV12-1 is listed as a pseudogene. The CDR3 is 19 residues long. In DNA, the CDR3 is TGTGCCAGCAGCTTTGACAGGGAGAGCGGCAGGCTTAGGAATCAGCCCCAGCATTTT. This codes for CASSFDRESGRLRNQPQHF.

The V gene is TRBV29-1, the J gene TRBJ1-6; maybe TRBD1 (6 bases). V gave up 6 bases and J gave up 8 bases, with 14 bases separating them. This CDR3 has 13 residues. Germline V lookup: CDR1 SQVTM, CDR2 ANQGSEA. The CDR3 DNA follows: TGCAGCGTCGGAGGGGGGGGTGATTCACCCCTCCACTTT. Translating gives CSVGGGGDSPLHF.

This chain uses TRBV2 with TRBJ2-3; TRBD2 matches 8 bases. This CDR3 has 18 residues. Per the germline V gene, CDR1 is SNHLY and CDR2 is FYNNEI. V shed 4 bases, J shed 0 bases, and the junction held 12 bases outside the gene matches. CDR3 amino acids: CASSVPRLSGESTDTQYF. The CDR3 coding sequence is TGTGCCAGCAGTGTCCCTAGGCTTAGCGGGGAAAGCACAGATACGCAGTATTTT.

The genes are TRBV4-2 and TRBJ2-2; D is uncertain. The CDR3 spans 13 residues. Deletions cut 1 base from V and 6 bases from J, with 6 bases between. Germline V lookup: CDR1 LGHNA, CDR2 YNFKEQ. Here the CDR3 reads CASSQGLSGELFF. The CDR3 region has the DNA TGTGCCAGCAGCCAAGGTCTCTCCGGGGAGCTGTTTTTT.

The genes are TRBV3-1 (or the pseudogene TRBV3-2) and TRBJ2-1, with 11 bases aligning to TRBD2. V was pared by 4 bases and J by 10 bases, with 12 bases of the junction left unmatched. This CDR3 comprises 16 residues. Germline V CDR1 and CDR2: LGHDT, YNNKEL (reference sequence). CDR3 residues: CASSLSLAGGPLEQFF. The CDR3, as DNA: TGTGCCAGCAGCCTCTCCTTAGCGGGGGGGCCGCTCGAGCAGTTCTTC.

This chain connects TRBV5-8 to TRBJ2-7, with D hard to call. The CDR3 is made up of 15 amino acids. The V end was cut by 0 bases, the J end by 0 bases, with 10 bases between. In germline, CDR1 is SGHTS, CDR2 YDEGEE. The CDR3 region has the DNA TGTGCCAGCAGCTTGGGACGGAGAAGCTCCTACGAGCAGTACTTC. This gives the protein CASSLGRRSSYEQYF.

This clone was detected once. The J gene is TRBJ2-1, the V gene TRBV7-9, with 7 nucleotides matching TRBD2. Germline lookup yields CDR1 SEHNR and CDR2 FQNEAQ (reference sequence). V dropped 4 bases and J dropped 2; count of bases not matched to a gene: 8. The CDR3 runs 16 residues. This CDR3 is CASSSRGGGPYNEQFF. CDR3 nucleotides: TGTGCCAGCAGCTCTCGTGGGGGGGGACCCTACAATGAGCAGTTCTTC.

The chain recombines TRBV12-3 or TRBV12-4 with TRBJ1-6, with 7 bases that match TRBD1. Germline trimming cut 6 bases from V and 11 bases from J; bases unmatched to any gene: 7. This CDR3 contains 13 residues. The CDR3 DNA sequence: TGTGCCAGCAGCGGGACAGTTAAGCCACCCCTCCACTTT. It encodes CASSGTVKPPLHF.

V usage is TRBV12-5 and J usage is TRBJ2-1; 11 nucleotides align to TRBD2. V lost 0 bases, J lost 0 bases, and 13 bases stayed unmatched. Germline CDR1 and CDR2: LGHNT and FRNRAP. CDR3 length: 21 residues. The CDR3 protein is CASGLVRSPSGGSSSYNEQFF. Written as DNA, the CDR3 is TGTGCTAGTGGTTTGGTACGGAGTCCTAGCGGGGGGTCGAGCTCCTACAATGAGCAGTTCTTC.

V usage is TRBV6-5 and J usage is TRBJ2-7; TRBD1 agrees at 10 bases. V was pared by 6 bases and J by 3 bases, with 2 bases of the junction left unmatched. Germline-derived CDR1 and CDR2 are MNHEY and SVGAGI. This CDR3 comprises 13 residues. The CDR3: CASRRTGGYEQYF. CDR3 coding DNA: TGTGCCAGCAGGAGGACAGGGGGCTACGAGCAGTACTTC.

This clone was observed a handful of times. The CDR3 here is CSVAESDRNYGYTF. CDR3 nucleotide sequence: TGCAGCGTTGCGGAGAGTGACAGAAACTATGGCTACACCTTC. The chain uses TRBV29-1 and TRBJ1-2, with a possible D match to TRBD1 (5 bases). Germline loops: CDR1 SQVTM, CDR2 ANQGSEA. Between the trimmed V and J ends, which lost 4 bases and 2 bases, there was a span of 14 bases. The CDR3 contains 14 residues.